Included here is one TCR beta chain sequence, with context. The record originates from a study of shared clonotypes between healthy human individuals. Trimming took 5 bases from V and 2 from J, leaving 15 bases between them. The germline CDR1 and CDR2 sequences are MDHEN and SYDVKM. The CDR3 has 15 residues. Sequenced by immunoSEQ multiplex PCR; TCRdb stores in-frame clones only, minus some. Seen here are 1 million to 1.2 million clones, about 72% observed once, and the top ten hold approximately 0.95%. This receptor was identified in a man in his late teens or twenties in good health. Some clones in this sample may be carry-over from other donors' samples. The sequenced sample consisted of memory CD4+ T cells from PBMCs. Noted subset: CD45RA-negative fraction. The chain uses TRBV28 and TRBJ1-2; D ambiguous. The CDR3 DNA follows: TGTGCCAGCAGTCCCGGGATACGATTCAACTATGGCTACACCTTC. Translating gives CASSPGIRFNYGYTF.